A selection of T cell receptor beta chains follows, all from one sample in a study of blood T cell repertoires in COVID-19. The repertoire was sequenced with immunoSEQ multiplex PCR; TCRdb's copy has only in-frame clones and lacks some. The sample comprises roughly 100,000 clones, about 79% of which are singletons, and 3% to 4% rests with the top ten. The sequencing input was peripheral blood. These TCRs come from a woman of 80 years or more with active or convalescent COVID-19. The CDR3 runs from the conserved cysteine through the conserved F or W. Size tells how often a clone was seen (once, few, many) or the class of an expanded clone, and some rows leave it out.

clone size	V gene	J gene	CDR3 protein
.	TRBV9	TRBJ2-7	CASSVLAGENYEQYF
.	TRBV2	TRBJ2-4	CASSERVSGNGGNIQYF
.	TRBV3-1/TRBV3-2	TRBJ2-3	CASSQENRGLPDTQYF
.	TRBV28	TRBJ2-5	CASSSEGLGETQYF
.	TRBV6-5	TRBJ2-1	CASTWSRNNEQFF
.	TRBV12-5	TRBJ2-5	CASGFGEPETQYF
.	TRBV30	TRBJ1-3	CAWSSGARGNTIYF
once	TRBV19	TRBJ2-3	CASSLVRTGGASSSTDTQYF
.	TRBV5-1	TRBJ2-7	CASSSSTSSDSDEQYF
few	TRBV5-1	TRBJ2-1	CASSLGLAGGPNEQFF
.	TRBV5-6	TRBJ1-4	CASSRGRANEKLFF
.	TRBV18	TRBJ1-4	CASSPPNRQELGEKLFF
once	TRBV2	TRBJ2-2	CASRADYFTGELFF
.	TRBV27	TRBJ1-2	CASSLAGGNGYTF
.	TRBV6-6	TRBJ1-4	CASSSRVSEKLFF
.	TRBV19	TRBJ1-2	CASSSMTGGKNYGYTF
.	TRBV7-2	TRBJ2-3	CASSLSQGADTQYF
.	TRBV19	TRBJ1-5	CASSVDRAGNQPQHF
.	TRBV27	TRBJ2-5	CASSLALKETQYF
.	TRBV24-1	TRBJ2-1	CATSDSTGTGGKDEQFF
few	TRBV30	TRBJ1-1	CAWSPNREAFF
.	TRBV5-1	TRBJ2-5	CASSLYREETQYF
.	TRBV5-6	TRBJ2-2	CASSFGGGGTGELFF
.	TRBV12-3/TRBV12-4	TRBJ1-6	CASSLEHSPLHF
.	TRBV27	TRBJ1-5	CASSAKGGGQPQHF
.	TRBV28	TRBJ1-2	CASRYTGGATGYTF
.	TRBV29-1	TRBJ2-5	CSVEPGQYLMKTQYF
once	TRBV7-3	TRBJ2-2	CASSKKGRDRGTGELFF
.	TRBV20-1	TRBJ1-5	CSASPGWGGNQPQHF
.	TRBV5-1	TRBJ2-7	CASSLETGGTYEQYF
.	TRBV5-1	TRBJ1-4	CASSLDGQPNEKLFF
.	TRBV7-2	TRBJ2-2	CASSPTSGSGAGELFF
.	TRBV7-9	TRBJ2-7	CASQKGEGLYEQYF
.	TRBV7-3	TRBJ2-5	CASSPTLGQGETQYF
.	TRBV6-5	TRBJ2-5	CASHLGGAETQYF
once	TRBV19	TRBJ1-5	CASSTHQGSGANQPQHF
.	TRBV7-9	TRBJ2-7	CASSWGGRSGQYF
.	TRBV5-4	TRBJ2-3	CASSSKTSGGSTDTQYF
.	TRBV18	TRBJ1-4	CASSQGVEEKLFF
.	TRBV30	TRBJ1-5	CAWRLQGNQPQHF
.	TRBV27	TRBJ1-5	CASSPTRDRGPNQPQHF
.	TRBV5-5	TRBJ2-5	CASSFADSGKETQYF
.	TRBV2	TRBJ2-3	CASRAGTGGTDTQYF
.	TRBV19	TRBJ1-5	CASSIGKTNQPQHF
.	TRBV5-1	TRBJ1-1	CASSSTQGAGNTEAFF
.	TRBV4-3	TRBJ1-2	CASSQDHTYGYTF
.	TRBV5-4	TRBJ2-7	CASSLGGSTSYEQYF